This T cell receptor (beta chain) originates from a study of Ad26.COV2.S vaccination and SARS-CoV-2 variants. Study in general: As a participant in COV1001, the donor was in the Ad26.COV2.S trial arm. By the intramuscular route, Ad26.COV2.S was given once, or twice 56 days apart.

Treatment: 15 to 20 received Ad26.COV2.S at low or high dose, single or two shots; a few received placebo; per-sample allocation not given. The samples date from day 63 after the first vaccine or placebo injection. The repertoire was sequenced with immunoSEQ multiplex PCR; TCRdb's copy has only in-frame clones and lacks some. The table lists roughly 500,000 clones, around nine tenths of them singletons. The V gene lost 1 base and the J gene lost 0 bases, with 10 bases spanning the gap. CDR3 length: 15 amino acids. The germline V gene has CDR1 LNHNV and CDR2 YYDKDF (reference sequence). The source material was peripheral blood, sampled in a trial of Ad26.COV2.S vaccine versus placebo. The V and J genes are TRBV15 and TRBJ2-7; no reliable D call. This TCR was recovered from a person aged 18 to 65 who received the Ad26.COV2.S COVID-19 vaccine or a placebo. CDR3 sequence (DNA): TGTGCCACCAGCAGAGGGACCGGGCTCTCCTACGAGCAGTACTTC. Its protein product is CATSRGTGLSYEQYF.